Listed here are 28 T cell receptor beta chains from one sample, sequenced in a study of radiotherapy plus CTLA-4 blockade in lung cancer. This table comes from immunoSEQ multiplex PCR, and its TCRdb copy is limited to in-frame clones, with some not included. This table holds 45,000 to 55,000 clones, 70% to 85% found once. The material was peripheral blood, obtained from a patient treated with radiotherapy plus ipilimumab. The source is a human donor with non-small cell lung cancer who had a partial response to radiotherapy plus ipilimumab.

The CDR3, as DNA: TGCGCCAGCAGCTTGGCCCTAGGACAGGGAGGTTCACCCCTCCACTTT. It is translated as CASSLALGQGGSPLHF. The chain has TRBV5-1 and TRBJ1-6, with 8 bases matching TRBD1. This CDR3 region has 16 residues. With 0 bases clipped from V and 9 bases from J, the junction kept 8 bases outside the gene matches. Germline V CDR1 and CDR2: SGHRS, YFSETQ. Together with reference TRBV5-1 and TRBJ1-6, the CDR3 gives the full variable domain: KAGVTQTPRYLIKTRGQQVTLSCSPISGHRSVSWYQQTPGQGLQFLFEYFSETQRNKGNFPGRFSGRQFSNSRSEMNVSTLELGDSALYLCASSLALGQGGSPLHFGNGTRLTVT.

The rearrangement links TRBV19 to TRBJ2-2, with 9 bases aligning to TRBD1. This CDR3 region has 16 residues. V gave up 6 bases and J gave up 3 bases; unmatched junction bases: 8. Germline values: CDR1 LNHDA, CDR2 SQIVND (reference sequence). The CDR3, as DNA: TGTGCCAGTAGGACAGACAGGGGGAGTTACACCGGGGAGCTGTTTTTT. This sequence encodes CASRTDRGSYTGELFF.

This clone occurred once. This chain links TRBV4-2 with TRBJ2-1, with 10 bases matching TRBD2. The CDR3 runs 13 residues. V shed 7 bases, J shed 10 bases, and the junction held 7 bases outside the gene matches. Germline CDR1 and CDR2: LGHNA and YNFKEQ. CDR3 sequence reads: CASTKVAGGEQFF. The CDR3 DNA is TGTGCCAGCACAAAAGTAGCGGGGGGAGAGCAGTTCTTC.

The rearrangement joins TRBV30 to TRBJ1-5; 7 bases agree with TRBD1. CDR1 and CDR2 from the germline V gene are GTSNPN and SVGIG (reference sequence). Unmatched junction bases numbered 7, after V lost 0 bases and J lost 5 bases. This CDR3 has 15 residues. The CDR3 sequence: CAWSVGDRVDQPQHF. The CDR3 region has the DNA TGTGCCTGGAGTGTAGGTGACAGGGTCGATCAGCCCCAGCATTTT.

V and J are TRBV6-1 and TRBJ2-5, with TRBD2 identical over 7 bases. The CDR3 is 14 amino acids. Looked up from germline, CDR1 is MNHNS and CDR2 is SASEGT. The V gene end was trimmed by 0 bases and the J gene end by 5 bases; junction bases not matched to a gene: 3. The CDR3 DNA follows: TGTGCCAGCAGTGAAGCATGGGGGGGGGAGACCCAGTACTTC. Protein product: CASSEAWGGETQYF.

CDR3 bases: TGTGCCAGCAGGGTTGACAGGGTGAACACTGAAGCTTTCTTT. Translating gives CASRVDRVNTEAFF. The chain is built from TRBV7-3 and TRBJ1-1; TRBD1 agrees at 7 bases. V gave up 6 bases and J gave up 0 bases; unmatched junction bases: 4. Germline loops: CDR1 SGHTA, CDR2 FQGTGA. This CDR3 spans 14 amino acids.

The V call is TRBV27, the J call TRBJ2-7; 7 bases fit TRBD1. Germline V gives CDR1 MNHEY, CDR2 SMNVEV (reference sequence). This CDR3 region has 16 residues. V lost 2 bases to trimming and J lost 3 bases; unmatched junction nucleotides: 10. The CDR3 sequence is CASSLGPPGQYYEQYF. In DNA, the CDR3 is TGTGCCAGCAGTTTAGGTCCCCCGGGACAGTACTACGAGCAGTACTTC.

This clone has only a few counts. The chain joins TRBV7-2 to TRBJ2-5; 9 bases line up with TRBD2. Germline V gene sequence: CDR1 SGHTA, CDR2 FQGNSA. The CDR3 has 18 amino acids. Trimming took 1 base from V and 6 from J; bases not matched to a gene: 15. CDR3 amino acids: CASSLDPAGGGVLKTQYF. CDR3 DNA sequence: TGTGCCAGCAGCTTAGACCCAGCGGGGGGAGGGGTTTTAAAGACCCAGTACTTC.

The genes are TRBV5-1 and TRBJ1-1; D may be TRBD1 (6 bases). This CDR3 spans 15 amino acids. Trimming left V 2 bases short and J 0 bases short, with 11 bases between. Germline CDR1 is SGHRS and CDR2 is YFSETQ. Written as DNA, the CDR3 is TGCGCCAGCAGCTTAACCGGACAGCTGAACACTGAAGCTTTCTTT. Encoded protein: CASSLTGQLNTEAFF.

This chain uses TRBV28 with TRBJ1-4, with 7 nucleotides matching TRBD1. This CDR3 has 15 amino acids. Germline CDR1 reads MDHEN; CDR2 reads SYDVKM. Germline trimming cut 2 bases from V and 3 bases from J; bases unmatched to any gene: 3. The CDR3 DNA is TGTGCCAGCAGTTTAATAGGGGGCGCTAATGAAAAACTGTTTTTT. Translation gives CASSLIGGANEKLFF.

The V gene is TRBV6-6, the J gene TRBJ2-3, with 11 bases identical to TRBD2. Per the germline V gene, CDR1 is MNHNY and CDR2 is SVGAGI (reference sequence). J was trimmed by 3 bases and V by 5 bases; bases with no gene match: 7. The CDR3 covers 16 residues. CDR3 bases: TGTGCCAGCAGTGGCCGGACTAGCGGGCGAACAGATACGCAGTATTTT. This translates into CASSGRTSGRTDTQYF.

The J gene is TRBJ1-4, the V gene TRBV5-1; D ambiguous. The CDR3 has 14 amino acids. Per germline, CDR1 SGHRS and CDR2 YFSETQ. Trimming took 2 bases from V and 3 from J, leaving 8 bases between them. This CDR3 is CASSFQQANEKLFF. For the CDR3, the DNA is TGCGCCAGCAGCTTCCAGCAGGCTAATGAAAAACTGTTTTTT.

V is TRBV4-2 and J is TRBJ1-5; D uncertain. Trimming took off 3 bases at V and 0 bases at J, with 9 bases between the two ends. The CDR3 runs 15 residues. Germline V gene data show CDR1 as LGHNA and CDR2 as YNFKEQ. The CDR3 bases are TGTGCCAGCAGCCAGGAGCGGGGTAGCAATCAGCCCCAGCATTTT. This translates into CASSQERGSNQPQHF.

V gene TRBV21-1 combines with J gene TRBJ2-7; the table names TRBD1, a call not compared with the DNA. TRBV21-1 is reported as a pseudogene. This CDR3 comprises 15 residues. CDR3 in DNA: TGTGCCAGCAGCAAAGTTTGGGACACCTCCTACGAGCAGTACTTC. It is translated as CASSKVWDTSYEQYF.

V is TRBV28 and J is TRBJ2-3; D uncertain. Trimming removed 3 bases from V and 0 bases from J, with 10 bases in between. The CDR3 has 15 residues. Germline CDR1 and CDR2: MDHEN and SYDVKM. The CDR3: CASSFQSISTDTQYF. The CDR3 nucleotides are TGTGCCAGCAGTTTTCAGTCCATAAGCACAGATACGCAGTATTTT.

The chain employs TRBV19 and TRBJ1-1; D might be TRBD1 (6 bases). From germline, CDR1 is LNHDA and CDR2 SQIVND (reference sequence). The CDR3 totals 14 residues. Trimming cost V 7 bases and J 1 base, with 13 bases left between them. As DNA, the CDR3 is TGTGCCAGTACACAGGGTCAATGGAACACTGAAGCTTTCTTT. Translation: CASTQGQWNTEAFF. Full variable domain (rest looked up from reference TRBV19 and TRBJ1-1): DGGITQSPKYLFRKEGQNVTLSCEQNLNHDAMYWYRQDPGQGLRLIYYSQIVNDFQKGDIAEGYSVSREKKESFPLTVTSAQKNPTAFYLCASTQGQWNTEAFFGQGTRLTVV.

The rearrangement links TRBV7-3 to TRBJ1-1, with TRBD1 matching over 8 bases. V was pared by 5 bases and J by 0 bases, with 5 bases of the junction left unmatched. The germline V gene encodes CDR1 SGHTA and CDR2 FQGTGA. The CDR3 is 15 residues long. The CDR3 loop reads CASSNLDRVNTEAFF. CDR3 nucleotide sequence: TGTGCCAGCAGCAACCTGGACAGGGTGAACACTGAAGCTTTCTTT.

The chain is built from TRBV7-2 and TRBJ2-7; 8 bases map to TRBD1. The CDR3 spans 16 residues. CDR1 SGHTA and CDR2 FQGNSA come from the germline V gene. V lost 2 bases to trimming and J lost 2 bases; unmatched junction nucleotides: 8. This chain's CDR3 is CASSLSPGQATYEQYF. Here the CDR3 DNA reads TGTGCCAGCAGCTTATCTCCGGGACAGGCCACCTACGAGCAGTACTTC.

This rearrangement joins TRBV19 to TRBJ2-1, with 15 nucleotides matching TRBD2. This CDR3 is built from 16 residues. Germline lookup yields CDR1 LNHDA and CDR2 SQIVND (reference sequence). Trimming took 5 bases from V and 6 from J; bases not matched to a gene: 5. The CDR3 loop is CASSFGTSGGINEQFF. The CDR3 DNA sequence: TGTGCCAGTAGTTTCGGGACTAGCGGGGGGATCAATGAGCAGTTCTTC.

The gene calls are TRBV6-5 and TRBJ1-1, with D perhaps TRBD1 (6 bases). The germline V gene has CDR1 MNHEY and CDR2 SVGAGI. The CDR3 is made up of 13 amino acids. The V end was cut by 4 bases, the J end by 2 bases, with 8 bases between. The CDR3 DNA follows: TGTGCCAGCAGTTGGACAGAAAACACTGAAGCTTTCTTT. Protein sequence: CASSWTENTEAFF.

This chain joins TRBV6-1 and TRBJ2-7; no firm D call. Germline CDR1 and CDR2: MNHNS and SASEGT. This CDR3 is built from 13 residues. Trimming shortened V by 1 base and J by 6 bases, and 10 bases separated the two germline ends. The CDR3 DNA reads TGTGCCAGCAGTGAAGAGGTGGGCTTCGAGCAGTACTTC. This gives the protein CASSEEVGFEQYF.

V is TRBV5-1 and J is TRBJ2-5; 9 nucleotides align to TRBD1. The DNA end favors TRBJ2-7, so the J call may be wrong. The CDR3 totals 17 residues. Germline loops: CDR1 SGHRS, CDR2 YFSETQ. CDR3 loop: CASSQPPSGQGSYEQYF. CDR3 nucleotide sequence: TGCGCCAGCAGCCAACCACCCTCGGGACAGGGTTCCTACGAGCAGTACTTC.

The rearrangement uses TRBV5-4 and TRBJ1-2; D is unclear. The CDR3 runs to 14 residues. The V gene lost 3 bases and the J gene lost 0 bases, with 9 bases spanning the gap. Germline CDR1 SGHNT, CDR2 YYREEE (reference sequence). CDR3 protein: CASSSLTPNYGYTF. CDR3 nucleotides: TGTGCCAGCAGCTCTTTGACACCTAACTATGGCTACACCTTC.

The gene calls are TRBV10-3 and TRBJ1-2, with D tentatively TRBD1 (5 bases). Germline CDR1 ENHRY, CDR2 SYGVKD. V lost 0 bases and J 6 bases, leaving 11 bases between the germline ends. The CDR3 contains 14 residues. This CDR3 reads CAISESTGRDGYTF. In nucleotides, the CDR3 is TGTGCCATCAGTGAGTCGACTGGCAGGGATGGCTACACCTTC.

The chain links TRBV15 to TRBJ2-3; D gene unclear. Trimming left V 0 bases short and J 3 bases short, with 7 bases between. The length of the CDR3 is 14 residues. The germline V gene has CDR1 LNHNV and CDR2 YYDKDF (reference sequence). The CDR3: CATSRDIITDTQYF. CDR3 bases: TGTGCCACCAGCAGAGATATAATTACAGATACGCAGTATTTT.

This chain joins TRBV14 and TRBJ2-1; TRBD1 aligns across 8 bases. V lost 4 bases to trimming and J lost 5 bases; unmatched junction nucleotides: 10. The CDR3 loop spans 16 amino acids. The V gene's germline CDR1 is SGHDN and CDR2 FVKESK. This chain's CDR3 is CASSLNRGSIHNEQFF. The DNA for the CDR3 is TGTGCCAGCAGCCTTAACAGGGGGTCAATACACAATGAGCAGTTCTTC.

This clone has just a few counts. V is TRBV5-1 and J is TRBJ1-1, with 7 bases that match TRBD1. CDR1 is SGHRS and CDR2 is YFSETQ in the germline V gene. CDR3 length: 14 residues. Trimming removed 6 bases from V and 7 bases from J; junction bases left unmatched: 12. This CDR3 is CASTLGGGGNEAFF. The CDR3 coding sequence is TGCGCCAGCACCCTCGGAGGAGGGGGCAATGAAGCTTTCTTT.

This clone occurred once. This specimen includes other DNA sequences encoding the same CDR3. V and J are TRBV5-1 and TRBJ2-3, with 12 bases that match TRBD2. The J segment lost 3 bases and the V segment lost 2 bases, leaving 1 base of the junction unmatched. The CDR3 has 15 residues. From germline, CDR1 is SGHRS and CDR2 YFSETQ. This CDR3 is CASSLLAGGTDTQYF. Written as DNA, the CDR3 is TGCGCCAGCAGCTTACTAGCGGGGGGAACAGATACGCAGTATTTT.